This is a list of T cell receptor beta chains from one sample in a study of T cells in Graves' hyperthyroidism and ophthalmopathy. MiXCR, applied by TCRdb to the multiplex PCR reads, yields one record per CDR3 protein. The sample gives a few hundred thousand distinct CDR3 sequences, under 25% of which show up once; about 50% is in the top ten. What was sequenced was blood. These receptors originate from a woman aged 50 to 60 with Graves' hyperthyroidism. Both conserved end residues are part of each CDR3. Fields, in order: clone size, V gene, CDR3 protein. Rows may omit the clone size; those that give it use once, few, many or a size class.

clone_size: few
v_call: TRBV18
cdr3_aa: CASSPRSRSLQETQYF

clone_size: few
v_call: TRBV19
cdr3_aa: CATEKNTEAFF

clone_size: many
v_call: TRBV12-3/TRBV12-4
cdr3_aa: CASSREPIGNEAFF

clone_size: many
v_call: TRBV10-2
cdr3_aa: CASSARRGGYTF

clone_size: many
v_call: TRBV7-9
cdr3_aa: CASSLEIRRGNQPQHF

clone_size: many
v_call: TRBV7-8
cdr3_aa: CASSSATDRANYGYTF

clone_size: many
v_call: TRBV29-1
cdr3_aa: CSVEDSRVRGTEAFF

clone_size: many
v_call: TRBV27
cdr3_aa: CASSPGTVPNSPLHF

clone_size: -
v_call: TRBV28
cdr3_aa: CASSFTSGGAGNEQFF

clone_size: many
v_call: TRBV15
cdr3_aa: CATSRGRTRNTDTQYF

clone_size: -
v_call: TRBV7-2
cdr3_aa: CASSNGQYNSPLHF

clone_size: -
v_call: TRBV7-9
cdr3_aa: CASSFPRGNEQFF

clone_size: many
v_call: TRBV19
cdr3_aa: CASSIGSGSTDTQYF

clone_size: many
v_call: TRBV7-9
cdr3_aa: CASSPRQGLSGANVLTF

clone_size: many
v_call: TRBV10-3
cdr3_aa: CAISDRGYTEAFF

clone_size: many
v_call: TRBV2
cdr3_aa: CASRQHGGNEQFF

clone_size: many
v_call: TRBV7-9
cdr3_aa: CASSTDSSETQYF

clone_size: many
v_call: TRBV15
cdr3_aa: CATSRDPAGVRDEQFF

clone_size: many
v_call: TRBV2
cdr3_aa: CASGQDRYEQYF

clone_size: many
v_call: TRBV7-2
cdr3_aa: CASILWAGNTGGLFF

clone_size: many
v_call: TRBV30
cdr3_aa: CACSSGSPYEQYF

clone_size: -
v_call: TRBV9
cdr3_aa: CASSGLRDRGYNEQFF

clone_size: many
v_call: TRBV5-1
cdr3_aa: CASSLTVNTGELFF

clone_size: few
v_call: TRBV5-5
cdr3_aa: CASNRGSGILSEQYF